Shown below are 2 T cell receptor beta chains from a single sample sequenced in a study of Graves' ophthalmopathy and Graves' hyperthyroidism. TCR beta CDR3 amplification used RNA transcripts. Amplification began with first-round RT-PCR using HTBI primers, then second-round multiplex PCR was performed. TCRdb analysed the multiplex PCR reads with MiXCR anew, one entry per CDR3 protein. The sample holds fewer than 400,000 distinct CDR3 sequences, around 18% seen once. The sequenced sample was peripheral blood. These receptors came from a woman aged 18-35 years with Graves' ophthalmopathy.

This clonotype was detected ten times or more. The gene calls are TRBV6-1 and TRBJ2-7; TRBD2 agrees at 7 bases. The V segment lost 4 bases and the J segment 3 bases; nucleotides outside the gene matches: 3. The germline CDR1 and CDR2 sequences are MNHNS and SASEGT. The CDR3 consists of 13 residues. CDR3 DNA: TGTGCCAGCAGTGGGGGGGGTCTCTACGAGCAGTACTTC. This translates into CASSGGGLYEQYF.

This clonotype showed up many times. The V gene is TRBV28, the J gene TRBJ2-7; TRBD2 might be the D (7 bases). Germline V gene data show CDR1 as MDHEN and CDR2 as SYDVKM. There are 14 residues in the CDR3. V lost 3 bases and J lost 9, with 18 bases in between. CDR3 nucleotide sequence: TGTGCCAGCAGTTTGGGGAGGGGGATACGTGTGCAGTACTTC. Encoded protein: CASSLGRGIRVQYF.